This T cell receptor beta chain is drawn from a study of blood T cell repertoires in COVID-19. Looking at the study overall: The study drew acute and convalescent COVID-19 samples from the United States, Italy and Spain. The analysed material was cDNA or gDNA that came from T cells, B-cell-depleted T cells, or PBMCs.

Under the authors' procedure: Reference gene primers were amplified, and this amplification served to estimate nucleated cell counts. Generated by immunoSEQ multiplex PCR, the TCRdb table keeps only in-frame clones and is missing some. V and J calls and clone size come straight from that table; D and trimming were deduced from the DNA. This sample has about 120,000 clones; approximately 87% occur once, and the top ten carry roughly 3.9%. Deletions cut 8 bases from V and 3 bases from J, with 17 bases between. CDR1 is MNHEY, CDR2 SVGAGI, per germline. The CDR3 runs to 14 residues. Input material: peripheral blood. The chain combines TRBV6-5 with TRBJ2-7, with a tentative D call TRBD2 (5 bases). The TCR was taken from a man in his sixties with acute or convalescent COVID-19. The CDR3 sequence: CASSGTRGIYEQYF. In DNA, the CDR3 is TGTGCCAGCTCCGGAACCCGGGGAATCTACGAGCAGTACTTC.